The rows below give T cell receptor beta chains drawn from one sample of a study of shared clonotypes between healthy human individuals. Clones were read by immunoSEQ multiplex PCR, and TCRdb kept only the in-frame ones, dropping some. The table lists 500,000 to 650,000 clones, roughly four fifths of them singletons. Sequencing was done on a sample of PBMCs. Receptors were obtained from a woman between 40 and 50 years old in good health. Some clones in this sample may be carry-over from other donors' samples. Both conserved end residues are trimmed from each CDR3.

TRBV5-4	TRBJ2-5	ASRGQGETQY
TRBV6-6	TRBJ1-5	ASSSAGGNQPQH
TRBV12-5	TRBJ2-1	ASGLVTGTSGANEQF
TRBV6-4	TRBJ1-4	ASSETGGLNEKLF
TRBV19	TRBJ2-1	ASKVNGVYNEQF
TRBV28	TRBJ2-5	ASSRGRGRGDRQETQY
TRBV5-5	TRBJ1-4	ASSHRGVGSEKLF
TRBV9	TRBJ2-1	ASSPKTSSVSHEQF
TRBV19	TRBJ2-2	ASSIRANTGELF
TRBV4-1	TRBJ1-2	ASSQPRQRGGYT
TRBV6-6	TRBJ2-2	ASRAGLNTGELF
TRBV2	TRBJ2-6	ASSVRSGANVLT
TRBV5-8	TRBJ2-1	ASSYRGSSYNEQF
TRBV19	TRBJ2-7	ASSPGGPFEQY
TRBV5-4	TRBJ2-5	ASSHTSGSRETQY
TRBV28	TRBJ2-5	ASRSSGWAETQY
TRBV10-3	TRBJ1-6	AISEGGPQNSPLH
TRBV5-4	TRBJ2-5	ASSHPGQNQETQY
TRBV7-9	TRBJ2-7	ASSALSSYEQY
TRBV30	TRBJ2-2	AWSHISNTGELF
TRBV28	TRBJ1-4	ASSLLQGPTNEKLF
TRBV30	TRBJ2-1	AWTGAGSWNEQF
TRBV11-1	TRBJ2-3	ASSYGWRDTDTQY
TRBV5-4	TRBJ2-7	ASSLGGRFSYEQY